The rows below give T cell receptor beta chains drawn from one sample of a study of vaccination and CD4 T cells after COVID-19. TCRdb reprocessed the PCR reads with MiXCR, giving one entry per CDR3 protein. The sample has about 19,000 distinct CDR3 sequences, 56% seen once; the top ten hold approximately 8%. No antigen is known for these receptors. The sequenced material came from CD4+ T cells from blood, cultured in vitro. Receptors were obtained from a human donor who had recovered from COVID-19. Both conserved end residues are part of each CDR3. Each record gives: V gene, D gene, J gene, clone size, CDR3 DNA, CDR3 protein. The D gene is left open where the match is weak. Not every row has a clone size; where given, it reads once, few, many or a size class.

>TRBV5-1|TRBD1|TRBJ1-6|.
TGCGCCAGCACCCTGGATAGGGGGCAGTCACCCCTCCACTTT
CASTLDRGQSPLHF
>TRBV6-2/TRBV6-3|.|TRBJ1-5|.
TGTGCCAGCACGGCAGGGATTTGGAATCAGCCCCAGCATTTT
CASTAGIWNQPQHF
>TRBV6-5|TRBD1|TRBJ1-2|.
TGTGCCAGCAGTTACGGGACAGGTTTTGTTGCTGGCTACACCTTC
CASSYGTGFVAGYTF
>TRBV7-7|TRBD2|TRBJ2-1|.
TGTGCTAGCAGCTTAGTAGCGGGAGGGCCTCATGAGCAGTTCTTC
CASSLVAGGPHEQFF
>TRBV4-1|TRBD2|TRBJ2-2|.
TGCGCCAGCAGCCGCAGACTAGCGGGATACACCGGGGAGCTGTTTTTT
CASSRRLAGYTGELFF
>TRBV30|.|TRBJ1-5|.
TGTGCCTGGAGTAGAGGTTGGGCCTATAGCAATCAGCCCCAGCATTTT
CAWSRGWAYSNQPQHF
>TRBV27|.|TRBJ2-2|few
TGTGCCAGCAGTTTATGGGGTGGCGAGAACACCGGGGAGCTGTTTTTT
CASSLWGGENTGELFF
>TRBV7-6|TRBD2|TRBJ2-2|few
TGTGCCAGCAGCCCGACTAGCGGGAGTTCCGGGGAGCTGTTTTTT
CASSPTSGSSGELFF
>TRBV7-9|TRBD1|TRBJ1-2|.
TGTGCCAGCAGCTTAGGGGCAGGGGGGACCCGTAACTATGGCTACACCTTC
CASSLGAGGTRNYGYTF
>TRBV5-4|TRBD1|TRBJ1-6|.
TGTGCCAGCAGCTGGGACAGGGCCTGGTCACCCCTCCACTTT
CASSWDRAWSPLHF
>TRBV27|.|TRBJ2-2|.
TGTGCCAGCAGTTTCCATTACACCGGGGAGCTGTTTTTT
CASSFHYTGELFF
>TRBV6-1|.|TRBJ2-5|.
TGTGCCACCAGGGGGAATCTAGCGTCAGAAGAGACCCAGTACTTC
CATRGNLASEETQYF
>TRBV24-1|.|TRBJ2-5|.
TGTGCCACCAGTGATCTAGAAATGGGGACCCAGTACTTC
CATSDLEMGTQYF
>TRBV19|TRBD1|TRBJ2-5|.
TGTGCCAGTAGAACAGGGGCCGGAGGTTCCCAGTACTTC
CASRTGAGGSQYF
>TRBV7-9|.|TRBJ1-1|large
TGTGCCAGCAGCTCGCAATCGAACACTGAAGCTTTCTTT
CASSSQSNTEAFF
>TRBV20-1|.|TRBJ1-1|.
TGCAGTGCTTACAGGGTCACTGAAGCTTTCTTT
CSAYRVTEAFF
>TRBV11-2|.|TRBJ1-2|.
TGTGCCAGCAGCCGCGGGGCCGAGGATTTCTATGGCTACACCTTC
CASSRGAEDFYGYTF
>TRBV30|.|TRBJ2-5|.
TGTGCCTGGAGCCCGGGGCTACAAGAGACCCAGTACTTC
CAWSPGLQETQYF
>TRBV6-1|TRBD2|TRBJ2-5|.
TGTGCCAGCAATGGCGCGGGAGGGCCTAGTGAGACCCAGTACTTC
CASNGAGGPSETQYF
>TRBV20-1|TRBD1|TRBJ1-1|few
TGCAGTGCTAGAGATCTACAGGGGGGGATTTACACTGAAGCTTTCTTT
CSARDLQGGIYTEAFF
>TRBV4-1|.|TRBJ1-4|few
TGCGCCAGCAGCCCCGCCCTGTGGATGGTTGGTGAAAAACTGTTTTTT
CASSPALWMVGEKLFF
>TRBV4-3|.|TRBJ1-6|.
TGCGCCAGCAGCCAAGATACTAATCGCTTTAATTCACCCCTCCACTTT
CASSQDTNRFNSPLHF
>TRBV10-2|.|TRBJ2-7|.
TGCGCCAGCAGTGAGATACGGGAGAATCGACGCGAGCAGTACTTC
CASSEIRENRREQYF
>TRBV20-1|TRBD1|TRBJ2-7|once
TGCAGTGCTAGAGATCAAAGGACAGGATCCTACGGGCAGTACTTC
CSARDQRTGSYGQYF
>TRBV2|.|TRBJ1-2|few
TGTGCCAGCAAAGGACACCTCTATGGCTACACCTTC
CASKGHLYGYTF
>TRBV10-3|.|TRBJ1-1|few
TGTGCCATCAGTGGGGGAGAGCTTACGATTGAAGCTTTCTTT
CAISGGELTIEAFF
>TRBV24-1|.|TRBJ2-3|.
TGTGCCACCAGTTATAAGGGCACAGATACGCAGTATTTT
CATSYKGTDTQYF
>TRBV7-2|.|TRBJ1-5|.
TGTGCCAGCAGCTTCGAATATAGCAATCAGCCCCAGCATTTT
CASSFEYSNQPQHF
>TRBV7-2|.|TRBJ2-7|.
TGTGCCAGCAGCTCACCCGGGACACTAGATTACGAGCAGTACTTC
CASSSPGTLDYEQYF
>TRBV20-1|.|TRBJ1-5|.
TGCAGTGCTAGAAGGACCGATCTAGGGCAGCCCCAGCATTTT
CSARRTDLGQPQHF
>TRBV20-1|.|TRBJ2-3|.
TGCAGTGCTAGGGCCCAATACACAGATACGCAGTATTTT
CSARAQYTDTQYF
>TRBV30|.|TRBJ1-6|few
TGTGCCTGGGAGATACAGGGTGGTAATTCACCCCTCCACTTT
CAWEIQGGNSPLHF
>TRBV15|.|TRBJ1-3|few
TGTGCCACCAGCAGAGATCCGGGTCCTGGAAACACCATATATTTT
CATSRDPGPGNTIYF